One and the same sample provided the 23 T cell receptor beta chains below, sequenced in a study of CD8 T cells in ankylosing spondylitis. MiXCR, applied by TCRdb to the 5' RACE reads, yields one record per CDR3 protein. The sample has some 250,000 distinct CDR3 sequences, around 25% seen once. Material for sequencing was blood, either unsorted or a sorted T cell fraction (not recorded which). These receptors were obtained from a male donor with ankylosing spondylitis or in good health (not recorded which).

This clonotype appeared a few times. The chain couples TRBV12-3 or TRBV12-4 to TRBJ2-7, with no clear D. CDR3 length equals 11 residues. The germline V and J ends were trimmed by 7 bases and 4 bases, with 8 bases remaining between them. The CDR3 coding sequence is TGTGCCAGCAAAGGTTCGTACGAGCAGTACTTC. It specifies CASKGSYEQYF.

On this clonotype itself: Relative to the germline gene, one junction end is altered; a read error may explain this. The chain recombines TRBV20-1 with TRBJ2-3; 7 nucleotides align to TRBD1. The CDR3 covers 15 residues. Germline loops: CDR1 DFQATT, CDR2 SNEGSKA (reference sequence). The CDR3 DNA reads TGCTGTGCTCCTCACAGGGGTTGGGGCACAGATACGCAGTATTTT. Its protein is CCAPHRGWGTDTQYF.

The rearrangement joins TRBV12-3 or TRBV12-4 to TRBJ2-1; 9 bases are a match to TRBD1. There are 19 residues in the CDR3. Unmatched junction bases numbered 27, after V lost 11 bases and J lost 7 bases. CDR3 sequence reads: CAFSFSLLSTGGKRNEQFF. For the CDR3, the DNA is TGTGCCTTCAGTTTTTCTCTCCTCTCAACAGGGGGCAAGAGGAATGAGCAGTTCTTC.

The CDR3 DNA follows: TGTGCCAGCTCAGCCGCACTCTCCTCCTACGAGCAGTACTTC. Residues: CASSAALSSYEQYF. The chain has TRBV18 and TRBJ2-7; no clear D gene. The CDR3 runs 14 residues. V lost 5 bases, J lost 0 bases, and 11 bases lay in between. Germline CDR1 and CDR2: KGHSH and LQKENI.

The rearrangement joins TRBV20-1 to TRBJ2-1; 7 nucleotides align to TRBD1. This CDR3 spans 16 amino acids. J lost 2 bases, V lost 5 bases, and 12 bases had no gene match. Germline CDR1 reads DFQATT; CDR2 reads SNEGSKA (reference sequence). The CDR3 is CSAGDRQGFAYNEQFF. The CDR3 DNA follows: TGCAGTGCTGGGGACCGACAGGGCTTCGCCTACAATGAGCAGTTCTTC.

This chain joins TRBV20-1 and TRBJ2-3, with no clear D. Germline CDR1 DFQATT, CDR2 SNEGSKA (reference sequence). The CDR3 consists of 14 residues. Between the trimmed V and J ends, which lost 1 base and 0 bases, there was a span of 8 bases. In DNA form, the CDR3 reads TGCAGTGCTAGAGCCGTGGGGAGCACAGATACGCAGTATTTT. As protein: CSARAVGSTDTQYF.

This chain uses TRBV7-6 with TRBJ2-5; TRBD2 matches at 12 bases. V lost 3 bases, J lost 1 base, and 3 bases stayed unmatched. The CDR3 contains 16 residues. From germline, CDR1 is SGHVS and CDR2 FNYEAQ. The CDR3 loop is CASSFRLAGVQETQYF. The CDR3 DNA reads TGTGCCAGCAGCTTCAGACTAGCGGGGGTCCAAGAGACCCAGTACTTC.

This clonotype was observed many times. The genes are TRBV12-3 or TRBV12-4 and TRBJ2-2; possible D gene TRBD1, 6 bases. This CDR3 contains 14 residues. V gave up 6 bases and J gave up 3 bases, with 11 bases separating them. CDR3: CASSQDSYTGELFF. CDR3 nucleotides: TGTGCCAGCAGCCAGGACAGCTACACCGGGGAGCTGTTTTTT.

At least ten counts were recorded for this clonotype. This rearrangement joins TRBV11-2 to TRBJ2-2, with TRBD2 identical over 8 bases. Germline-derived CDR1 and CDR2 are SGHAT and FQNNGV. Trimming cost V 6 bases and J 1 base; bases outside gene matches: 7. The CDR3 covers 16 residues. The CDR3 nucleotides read TGTGCCAGCAGGTCGGCGGGGGGCCAGAACACCGGGGAGCTGTTTTTT. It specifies CASRSAGGQNTGELFF.

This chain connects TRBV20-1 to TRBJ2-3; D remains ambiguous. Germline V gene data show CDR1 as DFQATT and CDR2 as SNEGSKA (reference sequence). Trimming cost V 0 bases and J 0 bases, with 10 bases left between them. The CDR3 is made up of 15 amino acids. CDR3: CSARDWARSTDTQYF. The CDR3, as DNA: TGCAGTGCTAGAGATTGGGCTAGGAGCACAGATACGCAGTATTTT.

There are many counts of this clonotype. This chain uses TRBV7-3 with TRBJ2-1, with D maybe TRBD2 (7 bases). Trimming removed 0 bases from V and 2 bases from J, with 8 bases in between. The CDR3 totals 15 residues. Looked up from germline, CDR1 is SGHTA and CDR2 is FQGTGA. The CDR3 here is CASSLTGGPYNEQFF. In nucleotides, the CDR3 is TGTGCCAGCAGCTTAACGGGGGGGCCCTACAATGAGCAGTTCTTC.

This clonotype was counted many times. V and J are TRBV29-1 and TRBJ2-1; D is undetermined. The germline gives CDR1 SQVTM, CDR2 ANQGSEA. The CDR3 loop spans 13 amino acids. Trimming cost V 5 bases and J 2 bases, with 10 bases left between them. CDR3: CSVWTPTYNEQFF. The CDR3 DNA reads TGCAGCGTTTGGACGCCAACCTACAATGAGCAGTTCTTC.

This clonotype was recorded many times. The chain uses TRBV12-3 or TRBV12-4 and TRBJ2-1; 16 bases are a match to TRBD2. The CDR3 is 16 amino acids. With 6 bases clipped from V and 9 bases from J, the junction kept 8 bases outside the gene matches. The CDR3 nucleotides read TGTGCCAGCAGGACCGGGACTAGCGGGGGGGCCAGTGAGCAGTTCTTC. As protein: CASRTGTSGGASEQFF.

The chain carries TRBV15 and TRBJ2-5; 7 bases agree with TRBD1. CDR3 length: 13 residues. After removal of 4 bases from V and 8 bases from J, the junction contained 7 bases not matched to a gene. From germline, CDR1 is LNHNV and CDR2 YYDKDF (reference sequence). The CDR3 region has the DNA TGTGCCACCAGCAACCGACAGGGAGAAACCCAGTACTTC. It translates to CATSNRQGETQYF.

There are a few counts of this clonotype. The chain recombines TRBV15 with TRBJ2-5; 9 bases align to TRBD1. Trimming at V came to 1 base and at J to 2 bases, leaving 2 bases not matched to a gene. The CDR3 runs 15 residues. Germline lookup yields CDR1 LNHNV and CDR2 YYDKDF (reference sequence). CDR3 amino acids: CATSRGGTGQETQYF. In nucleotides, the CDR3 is TGTGCCACCAGCAGAGGTGGGACAGGGCAAGAGACCCAGTACTTC.

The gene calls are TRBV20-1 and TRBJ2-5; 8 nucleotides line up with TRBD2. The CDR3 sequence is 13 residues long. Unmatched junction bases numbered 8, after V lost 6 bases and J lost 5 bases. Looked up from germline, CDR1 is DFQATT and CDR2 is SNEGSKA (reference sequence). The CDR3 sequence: CSATGGIGETQYF. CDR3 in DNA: TGCAGTGCGACGGGGGGGATCGGGGAGACCCAGTACTTC.

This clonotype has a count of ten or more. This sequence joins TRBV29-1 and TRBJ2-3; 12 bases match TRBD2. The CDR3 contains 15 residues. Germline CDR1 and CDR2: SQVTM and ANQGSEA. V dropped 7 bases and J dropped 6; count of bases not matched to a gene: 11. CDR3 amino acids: CSASPGTSGWDTQYF. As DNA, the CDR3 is TGCAGCGCCTCGCCCGGGACTAGCGGGTGGGATACGCAGTATTTT.

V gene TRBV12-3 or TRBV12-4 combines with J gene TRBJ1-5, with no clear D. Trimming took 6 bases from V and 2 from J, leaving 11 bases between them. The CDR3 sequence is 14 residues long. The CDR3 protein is CASSLPTGNQPQHF. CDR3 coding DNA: TGTGCCAGCAGCCTGCCCACGGGCAATCAGCCCCAGCATTTT.

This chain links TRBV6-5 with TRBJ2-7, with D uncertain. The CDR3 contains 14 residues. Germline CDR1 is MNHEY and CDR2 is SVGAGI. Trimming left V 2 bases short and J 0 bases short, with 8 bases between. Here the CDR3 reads CASSYGLSSYEQYF. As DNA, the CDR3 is TGTGCCAGCAGTTACGGTTTGAGCTCCTACGAGCAGTACTTC.

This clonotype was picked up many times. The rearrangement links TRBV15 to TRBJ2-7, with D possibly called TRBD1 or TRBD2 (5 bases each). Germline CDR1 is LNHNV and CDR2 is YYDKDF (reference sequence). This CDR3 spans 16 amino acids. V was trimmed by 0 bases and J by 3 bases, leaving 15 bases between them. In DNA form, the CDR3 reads TGTGCCACCAGCAGAGATCTTCCAGGGAGCTACTACGAGCAGTACTTC. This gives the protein CATSRDLPGSYYEQYF.

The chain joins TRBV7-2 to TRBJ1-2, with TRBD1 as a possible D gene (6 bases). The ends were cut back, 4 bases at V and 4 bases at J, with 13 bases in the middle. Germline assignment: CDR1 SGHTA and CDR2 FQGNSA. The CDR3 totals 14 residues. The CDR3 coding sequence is TGTGCCAGCAGCTCCCGCCGGACAGCCTATGGCTACACCTTC. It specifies CASSSRRTAYGYTF.

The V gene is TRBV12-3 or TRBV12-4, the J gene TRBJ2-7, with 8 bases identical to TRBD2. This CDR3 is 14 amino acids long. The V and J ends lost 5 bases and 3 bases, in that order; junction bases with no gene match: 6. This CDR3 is CASSDAGLVYEQYF. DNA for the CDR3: TGTGCCAGCAGTGACGCGGGACTAGTCTACGAGCAGTACTTC.

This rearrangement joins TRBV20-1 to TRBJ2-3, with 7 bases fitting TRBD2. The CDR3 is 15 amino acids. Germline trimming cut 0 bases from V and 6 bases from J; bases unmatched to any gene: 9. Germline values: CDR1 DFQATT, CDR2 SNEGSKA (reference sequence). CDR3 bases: TGCAGTGCTAGAGATCTTGGGCAGGGAGGGGATACGCAGTATTTT. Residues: CSARDLGQGGDTQYF.